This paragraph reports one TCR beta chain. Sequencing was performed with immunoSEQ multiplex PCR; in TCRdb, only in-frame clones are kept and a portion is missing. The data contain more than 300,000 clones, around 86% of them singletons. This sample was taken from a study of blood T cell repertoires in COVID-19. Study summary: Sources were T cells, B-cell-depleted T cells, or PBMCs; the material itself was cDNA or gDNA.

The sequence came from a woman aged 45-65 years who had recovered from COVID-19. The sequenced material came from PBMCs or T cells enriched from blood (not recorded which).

The CDR3 loop reads CASSLAAGGVGNTIYF. The CDR3 DNA follows: TGTGCCAGCAGCTTAGCCGCGGGGGGTGTCGGAAACACCATATATTTT. The genes are TRBV7-2 and TRBJ1-3, with TRBD1 as a possible D gene (5 bases). The germline gives CDR1 SGHTA, CDR2 FQGNSA. This CDR3 contains 16 residues. With 0 bases removed from V and 4 bases from J, the gap between germline ends came to 13 bases.